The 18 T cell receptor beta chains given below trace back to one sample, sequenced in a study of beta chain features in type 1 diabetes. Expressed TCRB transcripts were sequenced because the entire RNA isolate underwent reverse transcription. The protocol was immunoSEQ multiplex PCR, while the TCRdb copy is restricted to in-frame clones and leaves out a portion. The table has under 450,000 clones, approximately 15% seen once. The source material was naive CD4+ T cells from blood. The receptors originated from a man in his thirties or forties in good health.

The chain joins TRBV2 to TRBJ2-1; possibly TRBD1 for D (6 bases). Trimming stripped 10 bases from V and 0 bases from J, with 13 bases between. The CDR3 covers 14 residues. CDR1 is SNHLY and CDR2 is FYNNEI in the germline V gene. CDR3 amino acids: CANADRSSYNEQFF. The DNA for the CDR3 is TGTGCCAACGCGGACAGAAGCTCCTACAATGAGCAGTTCTTC.

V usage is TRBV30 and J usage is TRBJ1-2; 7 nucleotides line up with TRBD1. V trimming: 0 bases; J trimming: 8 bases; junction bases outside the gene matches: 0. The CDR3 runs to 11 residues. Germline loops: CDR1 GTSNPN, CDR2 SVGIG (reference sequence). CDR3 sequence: CAWSVQGGYTF. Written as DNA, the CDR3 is TGTGCCTGGAGTGTACAGGGGGGCTACACCTTC.

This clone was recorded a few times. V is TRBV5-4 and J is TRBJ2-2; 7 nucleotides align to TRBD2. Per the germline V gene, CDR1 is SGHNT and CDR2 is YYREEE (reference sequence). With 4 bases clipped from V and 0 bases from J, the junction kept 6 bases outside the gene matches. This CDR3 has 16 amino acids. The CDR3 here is CASSRPGLANTGELFF. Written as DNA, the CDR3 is TGTGCCAGCAGCCGTCCCGGACTAGCGAACACCGGGGAGCTGTTTTTT.

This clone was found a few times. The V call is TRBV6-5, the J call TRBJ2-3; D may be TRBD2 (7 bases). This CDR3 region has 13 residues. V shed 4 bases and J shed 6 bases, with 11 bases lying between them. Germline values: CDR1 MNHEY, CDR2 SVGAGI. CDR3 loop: CASSSGGPDTQYF. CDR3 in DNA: TGTGCCAGCAGTTCCGGGGGGCCGGATACGCAGTATTTT.

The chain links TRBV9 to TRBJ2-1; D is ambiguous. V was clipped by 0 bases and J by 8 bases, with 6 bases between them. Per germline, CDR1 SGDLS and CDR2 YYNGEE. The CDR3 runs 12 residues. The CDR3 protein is CASSVELDEQFF. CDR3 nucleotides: TGTGCCAGCAGCGTAGAGTTGGATGAGCAGTTCTTC.

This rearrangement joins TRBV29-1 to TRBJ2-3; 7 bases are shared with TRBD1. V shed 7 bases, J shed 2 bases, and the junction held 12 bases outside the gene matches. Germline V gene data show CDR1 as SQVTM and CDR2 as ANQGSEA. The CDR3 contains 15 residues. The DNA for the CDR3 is TGCAGCGGGGGAGCAGGGGGAATCTTCACAGATACGCAGTATTTT. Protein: CSGGAGGIFTDTQYF.

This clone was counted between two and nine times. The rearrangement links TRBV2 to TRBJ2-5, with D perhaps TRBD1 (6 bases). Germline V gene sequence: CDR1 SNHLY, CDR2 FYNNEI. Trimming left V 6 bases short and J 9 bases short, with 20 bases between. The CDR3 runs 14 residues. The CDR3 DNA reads TGTGCCAGCAGCGGGACACCTCCCCTGGCGCCCCAGTACTTC. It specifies CASSGTPPLAPQYF.

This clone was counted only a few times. This CDR3 reads CATGGASDEQYF. The CDR3 region has the DNA TGTGCCACCGGGGGCGCTTCTGACGAGCAGTACTTC. The rearrangement links TRBV10-3 to TRBJ2-7; D is perhaps TRBD1 or TRBD2 (6 bases each). The CDR3 covers 12 residues. V was shortened by 10 bases and J by 5 bases, with 15 bases between the two germline ends. CDR1 ENHRY and CDR2 SYGVKD come from the germline V gene.

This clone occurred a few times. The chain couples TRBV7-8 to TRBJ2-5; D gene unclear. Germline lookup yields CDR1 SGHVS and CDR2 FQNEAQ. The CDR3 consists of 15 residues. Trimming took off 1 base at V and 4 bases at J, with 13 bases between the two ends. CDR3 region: CASSLGREASETQYF. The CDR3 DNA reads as TGTGCCAGCAGCTTAGGAAGGGAAGCGTCAGAGACCCAGTACTTC.

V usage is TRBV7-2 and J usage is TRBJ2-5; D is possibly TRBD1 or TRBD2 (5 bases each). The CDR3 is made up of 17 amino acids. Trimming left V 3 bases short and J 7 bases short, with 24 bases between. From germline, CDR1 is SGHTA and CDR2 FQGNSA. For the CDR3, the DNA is TGTGCCAGCAGCTTCCAGGTGATGGGACCCAGGGACGGGACCCAGTACTTC. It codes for CASSFQVMGPRDGTQYF.

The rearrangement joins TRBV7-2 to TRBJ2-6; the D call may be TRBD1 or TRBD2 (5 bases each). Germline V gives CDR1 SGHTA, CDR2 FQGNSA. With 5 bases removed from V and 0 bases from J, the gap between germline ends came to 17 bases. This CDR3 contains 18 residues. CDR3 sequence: CASSGAGTGSSGANVLTF. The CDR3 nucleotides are TGTGCCAGCAGCGGCGCCGGGACGGGAAGCTCTGGGGCCAACGTCCTGACTTTC.

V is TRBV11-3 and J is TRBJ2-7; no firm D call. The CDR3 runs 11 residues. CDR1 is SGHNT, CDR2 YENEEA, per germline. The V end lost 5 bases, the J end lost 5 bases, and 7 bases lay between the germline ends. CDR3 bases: TGTGCCAGCAGCCAATCGGACGAGCAGTACGTC. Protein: CASSQSDEQYV.

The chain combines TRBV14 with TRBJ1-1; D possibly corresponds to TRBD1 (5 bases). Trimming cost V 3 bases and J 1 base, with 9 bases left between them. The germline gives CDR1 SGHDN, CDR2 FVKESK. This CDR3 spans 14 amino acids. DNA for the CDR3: TGTGCCAGCAGCCAGGGACGGTGGAACACTGAAGCTTTCTTT. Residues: CASSQGRWNTEAFF.

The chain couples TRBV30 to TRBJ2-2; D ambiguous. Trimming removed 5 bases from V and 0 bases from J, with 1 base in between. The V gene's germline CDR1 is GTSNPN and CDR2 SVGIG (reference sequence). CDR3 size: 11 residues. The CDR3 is CAWANTGELFF. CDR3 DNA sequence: TGTGCCTGGGCGAACACCGGGGAGCTGTTTTTT.

CDR3 protein: CAISTQGQGYTF. In DNA form, the CDR3 reads TGTGCCATCAGTACACAGGGACAAGGCTACACCTTC. The V and J genes are TRBV10-3 and TRBJ1-2; TRBD1 is a possible D gene (6 bases). The CDR3 runs to 12 residues. Trimming removed 5 bases at V and 8 bases at J, with 12 bases between. Germline assignment: CDR1 ENHRY and CDR2 SYGVKD.

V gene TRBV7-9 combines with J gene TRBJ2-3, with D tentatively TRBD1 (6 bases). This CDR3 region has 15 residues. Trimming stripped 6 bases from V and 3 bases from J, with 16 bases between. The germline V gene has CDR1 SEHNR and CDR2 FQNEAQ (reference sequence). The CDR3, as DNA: TGTGCCAGCAGAACTGCAGGGGCAGGAACAGATACGCAGTATTTT. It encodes CASRTAGAGTDTQYF.

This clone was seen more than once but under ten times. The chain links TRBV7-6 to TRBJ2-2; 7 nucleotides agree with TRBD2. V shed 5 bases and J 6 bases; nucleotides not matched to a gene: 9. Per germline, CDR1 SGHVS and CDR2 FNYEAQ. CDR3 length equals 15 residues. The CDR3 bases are TGTGCCAGCAGCCAACTCCTCACTAGCGCCGGGGAGCTGTTTTTT. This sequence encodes CASSQLLTSAGELFF. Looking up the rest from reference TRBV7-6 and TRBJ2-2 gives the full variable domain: GAGVSQSPRYKVTKRGQDVALRCDPISGHVSLYWYRQALGQGPEFLTYFNYEAQQDKSGLPNDRFSAERPEGSISTLTIQRTEQRDSAMYRCASSQLLTSAGELFFGEGSRLTVL.

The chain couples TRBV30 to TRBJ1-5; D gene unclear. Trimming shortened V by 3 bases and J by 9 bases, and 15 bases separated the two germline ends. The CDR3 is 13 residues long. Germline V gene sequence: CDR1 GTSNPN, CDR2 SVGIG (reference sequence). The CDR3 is CAWRDVWDGPQHF. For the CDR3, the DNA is TGTGCCTGGAGGGACGTTTGGGATGGGCCCCAGCATTTT.